The TCR beta chain described here comes from a study of T cell changes during pregnancy in multiple sclerosis. Deletions cut 3 bases from V and 4 bases from J, with 7 bases between. The germline V gene has CDR1 KGHSH and CDR2 LQKENI. The CDR3 extends over 12 amino acids. Sequencing was performed with immunoSEQ multiplex PCR; in TCRdb, only in-frame clones are kept and a portion is missing. The sample has 40,000 or so clones; roughly 90% are singletons. Source: CD8+ T cells from peripheral blood mononuclear cells, taken in the first trimester of pregnancy. This receptor was obtained from a female donor with multiple sclerosis, enrolled in a pregnancy study. This rearrangement joins TRBV18 to TRBJ2-7, with unresolved D. CDR3: CASSPGSYEQYF. DNA for the CDR3: TGTGCCAGCTCACCCGGGTCTTACGAGCAGTACTTC.